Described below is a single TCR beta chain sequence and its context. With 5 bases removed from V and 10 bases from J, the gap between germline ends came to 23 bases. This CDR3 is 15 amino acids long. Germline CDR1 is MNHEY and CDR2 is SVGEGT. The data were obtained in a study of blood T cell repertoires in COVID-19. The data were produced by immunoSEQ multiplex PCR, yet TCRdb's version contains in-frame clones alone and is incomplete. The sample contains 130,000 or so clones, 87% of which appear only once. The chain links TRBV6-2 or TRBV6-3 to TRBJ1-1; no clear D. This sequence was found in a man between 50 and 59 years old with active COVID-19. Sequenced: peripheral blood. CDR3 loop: CASSRILRDPGGAFF. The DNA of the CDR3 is TGTGCCAGCAGTCGCATCCTTCGGGATCCCGGAGGAGCTTTCTTT.